A single sample is the source of the 19 T cell receptor beta chains below, sequenced in a study of Ad26.COV2.S vaccination and SARS-CoV-2 variants. As for treatment: around 19 received Ad26.COV2.S at low or high dose, single or two shots; roughly five received placebo; per-sample allocation not given. The samples date from day 63 after the first vaccine or placebo injection. Some clones are missing from TCRdb's copy, which holds only in-frame ones; the method was immunoSEQ multiplex PCR. The data show 450,000 to 550,000 clones, 75% to 90% seen once. This material consisted of peripheral blood, taken in a trial of Ad26.COV2.S vaccine versus placebo. The receptors were gathered from a person between 18 and 59 years old who received the Ad26.COV2.S COVID-19 vaccine or a placebo.

This sequence joins TRBV4-2 and TRBJ2-7; a possible D gene is TRBD2 (5 bases). Looked up from germline, CDR1 is LGHNA and CDR2 is YNFKEQ. The CDR3 extends over 14 amino acids. Between the trimmed V and J ends, which lost 4 bases and 3 bases, there was a span of 13 bases. For the CDR3, the DNA is TGTGCCAGCAGCCCCCGTGGTCGGGACTACGAGCAGTACTTC. This sequence encodes CASSPRGRDYEQYF.

The CDR3 DNA reads as TGTGCCAGTAGCCCTAACGACTATGGCTACACCTTC. Amino acid sequence: CASSPNDYGYTF. The rearrangement joins TRBV19 to TRBJ1-2; D is unresolved. Per germline, CDR1 LNHDA and CDR2 SQIVND (reference sequence). The V end was cut by 6 bases, the J end by 3 bases, with 8 bases between. The CDR3 loop spans 12 amino acids.

The rearrangement uses TRBV29-1 and TRBJ1-1; no clear D gene. The CDR3 loop spans 11 amino acids. In germline, CDR1 is SQVTM, CDR2 ANQGSEA. V was cut by 5 bases and J by 8 bases, with 12 bases left in between. CDR3 amino acids: CSVSTLPEAFF. The CDR3 DNA is TGCAGCGTTTCCACCCTTCCGGAAGCTTTCTTT.

In nucleotides, the CDR3 is TGTGCCAGCAGCATATGGGGGGGCCCCTACGAGCAGTACTTC. Translation: CASSIWGGPYEQYF. The gene calls are TRBV7-3 and TRBJ2-7, with D possibly TRBD2 on 7 matching bases. V lost 5 bases, J lost 2 bases, and 13 bases lay in between. The CDR3 consists of 14 residues. From germline, CDR1 is SGHTA and CDR2 FQGTGA. The variable domain in full, with the rest retrieved from reference TRBV7-3 and TRBJ2-7, is GAGVSQTPSNKVTEKGKYVELRCDPISGHTALYWYRQSLGQGPEFLIYFQGTGAADDSGLPNDRFFAVRPEGSVSTLKIQRTERGDSAVYLCASSIWGGPYEQYFGPGTRLTVT.

The chain couples TRBV7-2 to TRBJ1-2, with no clear D. Between the trimmed V and J ends, which lost 3 bases and 2 bases, there was a span of 10 bases. CDR1 SGHTA and CDR2 FQGNSA come from the germline V gene. The CDR3 runs 14 residues. In nucleotides, the CDR3 is TGTGCCAGCAGCTTGGCACAGATAAACTATGGCTACACCTTC. Amino acids: CASSLAQINYGYTF.

J is TRBJ1-4 and V is TRBV19; 7 bases agree with TRBD1. CDR1 is LNHDA, CDR2 SQIVND, per germline (reference sequence). The V and J ends lost 6 bases and 10 bases, in that order; junction bases with no gene match: 8. CDR3 size: 13 residues. In DNA form, the CDR3 reads TGTGCCAGTAGGGTCGACAGGGTCGGAAAACTGTTTTTT. Protein product: CASRVDRVGKLFF.

The gene calls are TRBV29-1 and TRBJ1-2; TRBD1 might be the D (6 bases). V was cut by 6 bases and J by 8 bases, with 19 bases left in between. The CDR3 totals 13 residues. Germline V CDR1 and CDR2: SQVTM, ANQGSEA. The CDR3 spells CSVGQGTLSGYTF. The CDR3, as DNA: TGCAGCGTGGGTCAGGGGACCCTTTCGGGCTACACCTTC.

The chain couples TRBV5-1 to TRBJ1-4; 7 bases align to TRBD1. This CDR3 is built from 15 residues. The germline CDR1 and CDR2 sequences are SGHRS and YFSETQ. After removal of 3 bases from V and 1 base from J, the junction contained 3 bases not matched to a gene. The CDR3 is CASSYRGRTNEKLFF. The CDR3 DNA reads TGCGCCAGCAGCTACAGGGGCCGAACTAATGAAAAACTGTTTTTT.

The J gene is TRBJ2-1, the V gene TRBV5-4; TRBD2 aligns across 8 bases. The V segment lost 4 bases and the J segment 3 bases; nucleotides outside the gene matches: 9. CDR1 is SGHNT and CDR2 is YYREEE in the germline V gene (reference sequence). The CDR3 runs to 16 residues. This chain's CDR3 is CASSLNSGTFYNEQFF. The CDR3 DNA reads TGTGCCAGCAGCCTAAATAGCGGGACCTTCTACAATGAGCAGTTCTTC.

The rearrangement uses TRBV28 and TRBJ1-5, with TRBD1 identical over 8 bases. V gave up 3 bases and J gave up 6 bases; unmatched junction bases: 19. CDR1 is MDHEN, CDR2 SYDVKM, per germline. The CDR3 spans 19 residues. In nucleotides, the CDR3 is TGTGCCAGCAGTTTCGAGGCGGGGACAGGCAGGGGAGGGTTTCAGCCCCAGCATTTT. Amino acids: CASSFEAGTGRGGFQPQHF.

This clone has just one count. V and J are TRBV6-1 and TRBJ2-7, with 8 bases aligning to TRBD1. This CDR3 spans 15 amino acids. Germline CDR1 is MNHNS and CDR2 is SASEGT. V was clipped by 1 base and J by 2 bases; unmatched bases: 4. For the CDR3, the DNA is TGTGCCAGCAGTGAAGAGACAGGGGTGGCCTACGAGCAGTACGTC. Its translation: CASSEETGVAYEQYV.

This chain connects TRBV11-2 to TRBJ1-3; tentatively, D is TRBD1 (5 bases). The V end was cut by 0 bases, the J end by 11 bases, with 20 bases between. Germline values: CDR1 SGHAT, CDR2 FQNNGV. CDR3 length: 16 residues. The CDR3 sequence: CASSLDRARVCFPIYF. For the CDR3, the DNA is TGTGCCAGCAGCTTAGATAGGGCCAGGGTATGTTTTCCCATATATTTT.

The chain has TRBV5-1 and TRBJ1-1; D remains unclear. CDR1 SGHRS and CDR2 YFSETQ come from the germline V gene. CDR3 size: 15 residues. V gave up 4 bases and J gave up 5 bases, with 18 bases separating them. The CDR3 region is CASSIAGIRQTEAFF. CDR3 in DNA: TGCGCCAGCAGCATAGCCGGGATTAGGCAAACTGAAGCTTTCTTT. Based on the CDR3 plus reference TRBV5-1 and TRBJ1-1, the full variable domain is KAGVTQTPRYLIKTRGQQVTLSCSPISGHRSVSWYQQTPGQGLQFLFEYFSETQRNKGNFPGRFSGRQFSNSRSEMNVSTLELGDSALYLCASSIAGIRQTEAFFGQGTRLTVV.

The genes are TRBV6-2 or TRBV6-3 and TRBJ1-2; 7 bases align to TRBD1. Germline V gene lookup returns CDR1 MNHEY and CDR2 SVGEGT. The CDR3 spans 14 residues. V lost 0 bases, J lost 2 bases, and 0 bases stayed unmatched. The CDR3 region has the DNA TGTGCCAGCAGTTACTCGGGACAGAACTATGGCTACACCTTC. It yields the protein CASSYSGQNYGYTF.

V gene TRBV18 combines with J gene TRBJ1-1; maybe TRBD1 (5 bases). This CDR3 is built from 14 residues. Germline V gives CDR1 KGHSH, CDR2 LQKENI. The germline V and J ends were trimmed by 3 bases and 5 bases, with 13 bases remaining between them. The CDR3 reads CASSPMGGLTEAFF. CDR3 nucleotide sequence: TGTGCCAGCTCACCGATGGGGGGGTTGACTGAAGCTTTCTTT.

This clone has only one observation. CDR3 amino acids: CASSPGLAGNGELFF. For the CDR3, the DNA is TGTGCCAGCAGCCCCGGACTAGCGGGGAACGGGGAGCTGTTTTTT. The chain carries TRBV7-2 and TRBJ2-2; the match to TRBD2 covers 12 bases. Germline V gene sequence: CDR1 SGHTA, CDR2 FQGNSA. The junction had 5 bases not matched to a gene; V was cut back by 5 bases and J by 7 bases. CDR3 length equals 15 residues. Variable domain in full (rest from reference TRBV7-2 and TRBJ2-2): GAGVSQSPSNKVTEKGKDVELRCDPISGHTALYWYRQSLGQGLEFLIYFQGNSAPDKSGLPSDRFSAERTGGSVSTLTIQRTQQEDSAVYLCASSPGLAGNGELFFGEGSRLTVL.

This chain connects TRBV4-3 to TRBJ2-3, with 8 bases lining up with TRBD2. Germline CDR1 LGHNA, CDR2 YSLEER. The CDR3 sequence is 16 residues long. The V segment lost 4 bases and the J segment 4 bases; nucleotides outside the gene matches: 10. DNA of the CDR3: TGCGCCAGCAGCCCGAGCCTAGCGGGTCTCGCAGATACGCAGTATTTT. Encoded protein: CASSPSLAGLADTQYF.

The chain recombines TRBV5-1 with TRBJ2-3, with a weak D call TRBD2 (6 bases). The V gene's germline CDR1 is SGHRS and CDR2 YFSETQ. The CDR3 contains 15 residues. V was pared by 0 bases and J by 1 base, with 9 bases between. Written as DNA, the CDR3 is TGCGCCAGCAGCTTGGGGTCGGGGGGCACAGATACGCAGTATTTT. Its protein is CASSLGSGGTDTQYF.

The genes are TRBV27 and TRBJ1-5, with D perhaps matching TRBD1 (5 bases). Trimming stripped 2 bases from V and 0 bases from J, with 14 bases between. CDR1 is MNHEY and CDR2 is SMNVEV in the germline V gene (reference sequence). There are 17 residues in the CDR3. The CDR3 DNA sequence: TGTGCCAGCAGTTTAAGGGGCAGACCGCTTAGCAATCAGCCCCAGCATTTT. This codes for CASSLRGRPLSNQPQHF.